The 10 T cell receptor beta chains listed next were all sequenced from one sample in a study of CD8 T cells in Susac syndrome. After extraction with the RNeasy kit, roughly 0.5 to 1 ug of the RNA was reverse transcribed using random hexamers. TCRdb analysed the immunoSEQ multiplex PCR reads with MiXCR anew, one entry per CDR3 protein. This table holds around 230,000 distinct CDR3 sequences, 90% to 97% found once. Material for sequencing was CD4+ T cells from PBMCs. The receptors shown here come from a human donor with Susac syndrome.

The chain employs TRBV3-1 and TRBJ1-1; D remains unclear. There are 12 residues in the CDR3. V was clipped by 2 bases and J by 9 bases, with 10 bases between them. Germline values: CDR1 LGHDT, CDR2 YNNKEL (reference sequence). The CDR3 protein is CASSQMETKAFF. Written as DNA, the CDR3 is TGTGCCAGCAGCCAAATGGAGACAAAAGCTTTCTTT.

CDR3 DNA: TGCAGTGCTAGTCATACCCAAGAGACCCAGTACTTC. Its protein product is CSASHTQETQYF. The chain uses TRBV20-1 and TRBJ2-5; D unresolved. The CDR3 runs to 12 residues. V lost 3 bases and J 1 base, leaving 6 bases between the germline ends. Germline V CDR1 and CDR2: DFQATT, SNEGSKA (reference sequence).

The chain couples TRBV4-2 to TRBJ2-2; the D is unclear. CDR1 is LGHNA, CDR2 YNFKEQ, per germline. V gave up 5 bases and J gave up 2 bases, with 12 bases separating them. This CDR3 contains 15 residues. For the CDR3, the DNA is TGTGCCAGCAGCATCGCCAGCATTAACACCGGGGAGCTGTTTTTT. This encodes CASSIASINTGELFF.

The chain combines TRBV9 with TRBJ1-2; D is possibly TRBD1 (6 bases). The V and J ends lost 4 bases and 4 bases respectively, with 20 bases between them. Germline loops: CDR1 SGDLS, CDR2 YYNGEE. CDR3 length: 16 amino acids. CDR3 in DNA: TGTGCCAGCAGCCCAAGGGGGGGCGGTCGCCCCTATGGCTACACCTTC. Residues: CASSPRGGGRPYGYTF. The whole variable domain, remainder taken from reference TRBV9 and TRBJ1-2, is DSGVTQTPKHLITATGQRVTLRCSPRSGDLSVYWYQQSLDQGLQFLIQYYNGEERAKGNILERFSAQQFPDLHSELNLSSLELGDSALYFCASSPRGGGRPYGYTFGSGTRLTVV.

The chain uses TRBV11-2 and TRBJ2-3; TRBD1 aligns across 8 bases. Trimming removed 5 bases from V and 4 bases from J; junction bases left unmatched: 8. From germline, CDR1 is SGHAT and CDR2 FQNNGV. The CDR3 runs to 15 residues. The CDR3, as DNA: TGTGCCAGCAGCCAGACAGGGGCATGGTCAGATACGCAGTATTTT. Translated: CASSQTGAWSDTQYF. Based on the CDR3 plus reference TRBV11-2 and TRBJ2-3, the full variable domain is EAGVAQSPRYKIIEKRQSVAFWCNPISGHATLYWYQQILGQGPKLLIQFQNNGVVDDSQLPKDRFSAERLKGVDSTLKIQPAKLEDSAVYLCASSQTGAWSDTQYFGPGTRLTVL.

The genes are TRBV3-1 and TRBJ2-7; 7 bases agree with TRBD2. CDR1 LGHDT and CDR2 YNNKEL come from the germline V gene (reference sequence). CDR3 length: 17 amino acids. Germline trimming cut 0 bases from V and 2 bases from J; bases unmatched to any gene: 10. As DNA, the CDR3 is TGTGCCAGCAGCCAAGATCTCCCGGGGAGGGGTCCCTACGAGCAGTACTTC. Its protein is CASSQDLPGRGPYEQYF.

The chain uses TRBV15 and TRBJ1-2; D is perhaps TRBD1 (6 bases). Germline values: CDR1 LNHNV, CDR2 YYDKDF (reference sequence). This CDR3 is built from 16 residues. V was shortened by 2 bases and J by 6 bases, with 19 bases between the two germline ends. The CDR3 loop reads CATSRSDLRGRDGYTF. The CDR3 DNA reads TGTGCCACCAGCAGATCCGATTTGAGGGGGAGGGATGGCTACACCTTC.

The chain has TRBV7-8 and TRBJ2-2, with D perhaps matching TRBD2 (6 bases). This CDR3 has 16 amino acids. Per the germline V gene, CDR1 is SGHVS and CDR2 is FQNEAQ. Trimming pared 9 bases from V and 0 bases from J, leaving 17 bases between. The CDR3 spells CASRTKRASNTGELFF. CDR3 DNA: TGTGCCAGTAGGACTAAGCGGGCATCGAACACCGGGGAGCTGTTTTTT.

The chain combines TRBV18 with TRBJ2-2, with D perhaps matching TRBD1 (6 bases). Germline V gives CDR1 KGHSH, CDR2 LQKENI. V lost 1 base and J 0 bases, leaving 12 bases between the germline ends. CDR3 length equals 17 residues. CDR3 bases: TGTGCCAGCTCACCACTTGACGGGACACCGAACACCGGGGAGCTGTTTTTT. Its translation is CASSPLDGTPNTGELFF.

V is TRBV29-1 and J is TRBJ2-7; D tentatively fits TRBD1 or TRBD2 (5 bases each). CDR1 is SQVTM, CDR2 ANQGSEA, per germline. The CDR3 runs 11 residues. The V and J ends lost 6 bases and 6 bases respectively, with 12 bases between them. The CDR3 DNA reads TGCAGCGTCAGGGACGGCCGCGAGCAGTACTTC. Translating it yields CSVRDGREQYF.